The 11 T cell receptor beta chains in this list originate from one sample, sequenced in a study of T cell repertoires in cytomegalovirus infection. TCRdb called the reads again in MiXCR, with one record for every CDR3 protein. The data show about 890,000 distinct CDR3 sequences, approximately 33% seen once. These receptors have no identified antigens. Sequencing was performed on cultured CD8+ T cells from PBMCs, taken from culture after CMV antigen stimulation. Every receptor here comes from a human donor in good health (CMV status not recorded). Some clones in this sample may be carry-over from other donors' samples.

The chain is built from TRBV6-6 and TRBJ2-7, with no clear D. V dropped 4 bases and J dropped 2 bases, with 12 bases sitting between them. CDR1 is MNHNY, CDR2 SVGAGI, per germline (reference sequence). This CDR3 comprises 14 residues. CDR3 sequence reads: CASSWLRTPYEQYF. The CDR3 DNA reads as TGTGCCAGCAGTTGGTTGCGAACTCCCTACGAGCAGTACTTC.

This clonotype was seen a single time. The chain has TRBV12-3 or TRBV12-4 and TRBJ2-3; TRBD2 agrees at 7 bases. The CDR3 runs to 18 residues. J was trimmed by 4 bases and V by 3 bases; bases with no gene match: 16. CDR3 sequence (DNA): TGTGCCAGCAGTTTTCCCGATCGACTAGCAGCGACAGCAGATACGCAGTATTTT. Protein product: CASSFPDRLAATADTQYF.

In DNA form, the CDR3 reads TGTGCCAGCAGCTTAGCGACGGATGGCAATCAGCCCCAGCATTTT. This codes for CASSLATDGNQPQHF. This chain joins TRBV7-6 and TRBJ1-5; D is unclear. V shed 0 bases and J shed 2 bases, with 8 bases lying between them. Germline CDR1 is SGHVS and CDR2 is FNYEAQ. The CDR3 runs to 15 residues.

The sample holds a few counts of this clonotype. The chain recombines TRBV9 with TRBJ2-1; TRBD1 matches at 10 bases. J lost 7 bases, V lost 3 bases, and 10 bases had no gene match. The CDR3 extends over 16 amino acids. Germline loops: CDR1 SGDLS, CDR2 YYNGEE. For the CDR3, the DNA is TGTGCCAGCAGCGGACACGGACAGGGGGTTTTAAATGAGCAGTTCTTC. Translated, it gives CASSGHGQGVLNEQFF.

On this clonotype itself: The junction and the germline gene differ at one end; a read error may be behind it. The DNA of the CDR3 is TGTGTCAGCAGCCGAGTAGGGGTCAACGGGGATACGCAGTATTTT. Residues: CVSSRVGVNGDTQYF. The V and J genes are TRBV7-6 and TRBJ2-3; maybe TRBD1 (5 bases). The CDR3 sequence is 15 residues long. Germline V CDR1 and CDR2: SGHVS, FNYEAQ.

This clonotype has a handful of counts. This sequence joins TRBV7-9 and TRBJ2-1; possibly TRBD2 for D (6 bases). Germline assignment: CDR1 SEHNR and CDR2 FQNEAQ (reference sequence). Trimming removed 4 bases at V and 0 bases at J, with 13 bases between. The CDR3 runs 16 residues. CDR3 in DNA: TGTGCCAGCAGCTCCCATAGGGAGGACTCCTACAATGAGCAGTTCTTC. It encodes CASSSHREDSYNEQFF.

This clonotype was seen more than once but under ten times. V is TRBV9 and J is TRBJ1-3; D is unresolved. V lost 3 bases and J 3 bases, leaving 10 bases between the germline ends. The CDR3 consists of 14 residues. Looked up from germline, CDR1 is SGDLS and CDR2 is YYNGEE. The CDR3 is CASSGLGDGNTIYF. CDR3 nucleotides: TGTGCCAGCAGCGGTCTAGGAGATGGAAACACCATATATTTT.

A few counts support this clonotype. The chain is built from TRBV7-9 and TRBJ2-1, with D perhaps matching TRBD1 (5 bases). CDR3 length: 14 amino acids. Per the germline V gene, CDR1 is SEHNR and CDR2 is FQNEAQ (reference sequence). With 5 bases removed from V and 0 bases from J, the gap between germline ends came to 8 bases. CDR3 sequence (DNA): TGTGCCAGCAGCCACAGGTACTCCTACAATGAGCAGTTCTTC. This sequence encodes CASSHRYSYNEQFF.

The chain recombines TRBV5-4 with TRBJ2-7; D is ambiguous. Trimming left V 1 base short and J 3 bases short, with 11 bases between. Germline V lookup: CDR1 SGHNT, CDR2 YYREEE (reference sequence). The CDR3 has 14 residues. CDR3 loop: CASSLSSDGYEQYF. CDR3 DNA sequence: TGTGCCAGCAGCTTGTCCTCGGACGGCTACGAGCAGTACTTC.

This clonotype was detected only a few times. This chain connects TRBV7-6 to TRBJ2-1, with 9 bases that match TRBD2. The J segment lost 6 bases and the V segment lost 5 bases, leaving 11 bases of the junction unmatched. From germline, CDR1 is SGHVS and CDR2 FNYEAQ. The CDR3 has 16 amino acids. CDR3 DNA sequence: TGTGCCAGCAGCATCACTGTAGCGGGGGCGGGCAATGAGCAGTTCTTC. Translation: CASSITVAGAGNEQFF.

The table lists this clonotype with a few counts. The CDR3 nucleotides read TGTGCCAGCAGCCAAGAATCTGCCTACGAGCAGTACTTC. Protein sequence: CASSQESAYEQYF. This rearrangement joins TRBV14 to TRBJ2-7; D is unclear. Germline-derived CDR1 and CDR2 are SGHDN and FVKESK. CDR3 size: 13 residues. The V gene lost 0 bases and the J gene lost 2 bases, with 5 bases spanning the gap.